Listed here are 29 T cell receptor beta chains from one sample, sequenced in a study of T cells expressing NK-cell markers. TCRdb re-called the 5' RACE reads; every CDR3 protein appears as one record, without DNA. The sample's table shows about 430,000 distinct CDR3 sequences. Sequenced: blood T cells: a sorted CD56 or NKG2C T cell subset, CD4+ or CD8+ T cells, or bulk PBMC T cells (not recorded which). These receptors were taken from a woman aged 45-60 years in good health.

This chain uses TRBV12-3 or TRBV12-4 with TRBJ2-3; the TRBD1 assignment by TCRdb is unverifiable without DNA. The CDR3 is 14 amino acids. CDR3 residues: CASTPTGVRDTQYF.

The rearrangement links TRBV6-6 to TRBJ2-3; lacking DNA, the TRBD1 call made by TCRdb goes unchecked. The germline CDR1 and CDR2 sequences are MNHNY and SVGAGI (reference sequence). The CDR3 is made up of 11 amino acids. This CDR3 reads CASSSPGTQYF.

The V and J genes are TRBV12-3 or TRBV12-4 and TRBJ2-6; TCRdb selects TRBD2, and the lack of DNA leaves this call unchecked. The CDR3 extends over 15 amino acids. The CDR3 sequence: CASSWGGAGANVLTF.

The chain employs TRBV10-3 and TRBJ2-1; the TRBD2 assignment by TCRdb is unverifiable without DNA. Per the germline V gene, CDR1 is ENHRY and CDR2 is SYGVKD. The CDR3 has 14 residues. The CDR3 loop reads CASSPASGYNEQFF.

This chain joins TRBV3-1 and TRBJ1-4. Germline loops: CDR1 LGHDT, CDR2 YNNKEL (reference sequence). This CDR3 region has 16 residues. Here the CDR3 reads CASSQAHRKGSGKLFF.

The V call is TRBV29-1, the J call TRBJ2-1; the TCRdb call, TRBD2, lacks DNA for checking. Germline assignment: CDR1 SQVTM and CDR2 ANQGSEA. This CDR3 region has 12 residues. CDR3 residues: CSALGDSGHQFF.

The chain combines TRBV5-1 with TRBJ1-2; TCRdb's D call, TRBD1, is unchecked because there is no DNA. CDR1 and CDR2 (germline): SGHRS, YFSETQ. This CDR3 has 13 residues. CDR3: CASTKQADYGYPF.

The CDR3 sequence is CASRLAGGPDEQFF. V is TRBV6-5 and J is TRBJ2-1; there is no DNA to check the TCRdb D call of TRBD2. Germline CDR1 MNHEY, CDR2 SVGAGI. The CDR3 is 14 residues long.

The chain uses TRBV12-3 or TRBV12-4 and TRBJ2-1; TCRdb calls TRBD1, which cannot be checked without DNA. This CDR3 is 17 amino acids long. The CDR3 sequence is CASSFIGSGRSYNEQFF.

The J gene is TRBJ2-6, the V gene TRBV5-1; TCRdb picks TRBD1, but there is no DNA to check that call. Germline V gene lookup returns CDR1 SGHRS and CDR2 YFSETQ. The CDR3 is made up of 18 amino acids. CDR3 protein: CASSQPGQGTSGANVLTF.

This rearrangement joins TRBV10-1 to TRBJ2-7; TCRdb proposes TRBD1, but this gene call is untestable without DNA. Germline V lookup: CDR1 WNHNN, CDR2 SYGVQD (reference sequence). CDR3 length: 15 amino acids. The CDR3 spells CASSDPGQGNHEQYF.

The rearrangement joins TRBV20-1 to TRBJ2-1. The germline V gene encodes CDR1 DFQATT and CDR2 SNEGSKA (reference sequence). This CDR3 is built from 13 residues. The CDR3 spells CSAPGTLYNEQFF.

The chain recombines TRBV12-3 or TRBV12-4 with TRBJ2-3; the D call of TRBD2 rests on TCRdb alone, since no DNA is present to check it. CDR3 size: 16 residues. This CDR3 reads CASSIRTSGNTDTQYF.

The rearrangement joins TRBV6-5 to TRBJ2-5; TCRdb designates TRBD1, a call that cannot be tested without DNA. The CDR3 runs 14 residues. Germline V gene lookup returns CDR1 MNHEY and CDR2 SVGAGI. CDR3 amino acids: CASYRQGPQETQYF.

The rearrangement joins TRBV19 to TRBJ1-1; TCRdb names TRBD1, which stays unverified in the absence of DNA. This CDR3 contains 13 residues. The germline CDR1 and CDR2 sequences are LNHDA and SQIVND (reference sequence). CDR3 in amino acids: CASSSPGRTEAFF.

The chain combines TRBV5-1 with TRBJ1-1. CDR3 length: 17 amino acids. Looked up from germline, CDR1 is SGHRS and CDR2 is YFSETQ. CDR3 residues: CASSPELLDGWNTEAFF.

The genes are TRBV12-3 or TRBV12-4 and TRBJ2-7; the TRBD1 assignment by TCRdb is unverifiable without DNA. There are 14 residues in the CDR3. CDR3 sequence reads: CASSLTGFDYEQYF.

The V gene is TRBV2, the J gene TRBJ1-2. This CDR3 is built from 13 residues. Per germline, CDR1 SNHLY and CDR2 FYNNEI. The CDR3 protein is CASREQALGGYTF.

The CDR3 loop reads CACETGGRNEQFF. V usage is TRBV25-1 and J usage is TRBJ2-1; TCRdb's D gene call, TRBD1, goes unchecked for lack of DNA. Germline V gives CDR1 MGHDK, CDR2 SYGVNS. The length of the CDR3 is 13 residues. Full variable domain (remainder filled in from reference TRBV25-1 and TRBJ2-1): EADIYQTPRYLVIGTGKKITLECSQTMGHDKMYWYQQDPGMELHLIHYSYGVNSTEKGDLSSESTVSRIRTEHFPLTLESARPSHTSQYLCACETGGRNEQFFGPGTRLTVL.

J is TRBJ2-3 and V is TRBV7-6; without DNA, the TCRdb call of TRBD1 cannot be checked. Germline values: CDR1 SGHVS, CDR2 FNYEAQ. The CDR3 is made up of 17 amino acids. The CDR3 loop is CASSLAKLSPQVDTQYF.

The rearrangement uses TRBV4-1 and TRBJ2-7; no DNA is available, so the TRBD1 call from TCRdb remains unchecked. The CDR3 length is 17 residues. Germline CDR1 and CDR2: MGHRA and YSYEKL. CDR3 residues: CASSQATGTGNSYEQYF.

The V and J genes are TRBV19 and TRBJ1-1; TCRdb's assignment of TRBD1 cannot be checked, as there is no DNA. CDR1 LNHDA and CDR2 SQIVND come from the germline V gene (reference sequence). This CDR3 is 16 amino acids long. CDR3 in amino acids: CASSIGQGRVNTEAFF.

This chain joins TRBV20-1 and TRBJ2-1; TCRdb's D call of TRBD2 is untestable without DNA. The CDR3 loop spans 18 amino acids. Germline CDR1 is DFQATT and CDR2 is SNEGSKA (reference sequence). The CDR3: CSAEGPGGRSDWYNEQFF.

The V and J genes are TRBV4-2 and TRBJ2-4. The germline V gene encodes CDR1 LGHNA and CDR2 YNFKEQ. The CDR3 is 11 residues long. The CDR3 sequence is CASEQGNIQYF.

The rearrangement joins TRBV7-8 to TRBJ2-1; TCRdb's D call, TRBD1, is unchecked because there is no DNA. Germline values: CDR1 SGHVS, CDR2 FQNEAQ. This CDR3 comprises 14 residues. This CDR3 reads CASTSPLTGPEQFF.

This rearrangement joins TRBV24-1 to TRBJ1-2. CDR1 and CDR2 from the germline V gene are KGHDR and SFDVKD. This CDR3 is built from 16 residues. CDR3 protein: CATSERGDRQIYGYTF.

J is TRBJ1-5 and V is TRBV7-2; the TCRdb call, TRBD1, lacks DNA for checking. Germline lookup yields CDR1 SGHTA and CDR2 FQGNSA. This CDR3 has 15 amino acids. The chain's CDR3 is CASRGVGLSNQPQHF.

This CDR3 is CASSRRDGAYEQYF. This rearrangement joins TRBV4-1 to TRBJ2-7; the TCRdb call, TRBD1, lacks DNA for checking. The CDR3 loop spans 14 amino acids. The germline CDR1 and CDR2 sequences are MGHRA and YSYEKL.

The chain combines TRBV12-3 or TRBV12-4 with TRBJ2-1; lacking DNA, the TRBD2 call made by TCRdb goes unchecked. CDR3 length: 15 amino acids. The CDR3 sequence is CASSFLATSYNEQFF.